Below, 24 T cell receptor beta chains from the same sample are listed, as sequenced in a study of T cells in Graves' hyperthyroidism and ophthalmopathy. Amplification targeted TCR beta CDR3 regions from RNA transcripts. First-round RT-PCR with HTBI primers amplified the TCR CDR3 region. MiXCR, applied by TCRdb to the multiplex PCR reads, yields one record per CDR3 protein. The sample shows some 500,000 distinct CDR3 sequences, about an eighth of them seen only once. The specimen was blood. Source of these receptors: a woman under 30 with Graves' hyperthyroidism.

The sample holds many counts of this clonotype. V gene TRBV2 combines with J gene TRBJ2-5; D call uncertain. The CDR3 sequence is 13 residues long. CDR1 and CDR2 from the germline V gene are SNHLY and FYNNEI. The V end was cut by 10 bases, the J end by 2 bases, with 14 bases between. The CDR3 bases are TGTGCCACTCAAAAACGGTTGCAAGAGACCCAGTACTTC. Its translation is CATQKRLQETQYF. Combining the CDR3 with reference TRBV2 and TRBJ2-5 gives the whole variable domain EPEVTQTPSHQVTQMGQEVILRCVPISNHLYFYWYRQILGQKVEFLVSFYNNEISEKSEIFDDQFSVERPDGSNFTLKIRSTKLEDSAMYFCATQKRLQETQYFGPGTRLLVL.

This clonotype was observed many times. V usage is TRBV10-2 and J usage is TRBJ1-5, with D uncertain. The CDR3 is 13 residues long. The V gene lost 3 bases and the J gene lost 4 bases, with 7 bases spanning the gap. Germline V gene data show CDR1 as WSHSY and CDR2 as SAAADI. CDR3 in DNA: TGCGCCAGCAGTGATTCATCTAATCAGCCCCAGCATTTT. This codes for CASSDSSNQPQHF.

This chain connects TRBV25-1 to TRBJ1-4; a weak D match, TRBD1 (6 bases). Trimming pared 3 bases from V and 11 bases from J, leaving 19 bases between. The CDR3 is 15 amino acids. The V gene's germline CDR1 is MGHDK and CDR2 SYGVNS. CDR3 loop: CASSDPQGPGGKLFF. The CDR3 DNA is TGTGCCAGCAGTGACCCACAGGGCCCAGGTGGGAAACTGTTTTTT.

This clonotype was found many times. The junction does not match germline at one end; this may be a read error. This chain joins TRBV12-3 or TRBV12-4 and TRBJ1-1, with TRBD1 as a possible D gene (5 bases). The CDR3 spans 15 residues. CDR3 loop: CASRLGGQGNTEAFF. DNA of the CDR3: TGTGCCAGCAGATTAGGCGGGCAGGGGAACACTGAAGCTTTCTTT.

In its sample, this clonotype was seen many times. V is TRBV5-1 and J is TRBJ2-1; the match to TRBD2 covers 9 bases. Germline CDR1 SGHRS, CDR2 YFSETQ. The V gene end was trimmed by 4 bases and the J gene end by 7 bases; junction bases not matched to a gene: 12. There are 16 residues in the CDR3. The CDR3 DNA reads TGCGCCAGCAGCCCCCTGGCGGGAGGGTTGGAGAATGAGCAGTTCTTC. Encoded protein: CASSPLAGGLENEQFF.

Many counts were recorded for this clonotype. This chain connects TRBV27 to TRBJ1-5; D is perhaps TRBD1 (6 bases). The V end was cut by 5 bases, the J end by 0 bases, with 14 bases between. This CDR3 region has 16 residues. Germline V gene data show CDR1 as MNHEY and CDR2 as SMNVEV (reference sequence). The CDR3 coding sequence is TGTGCCAGCAGTCAATGGGCGGGGGCTAGCAATCAGCCCCAGCATTTT. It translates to CASSQWAGASNQPQHF.

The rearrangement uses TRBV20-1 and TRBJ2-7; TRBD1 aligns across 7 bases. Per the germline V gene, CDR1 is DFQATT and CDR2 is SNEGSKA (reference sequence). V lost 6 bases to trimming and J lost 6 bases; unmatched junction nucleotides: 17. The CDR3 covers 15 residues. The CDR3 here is CSATAAYRGISEQYF. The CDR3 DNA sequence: TGCAGTGCAACCGCCGCTTACAGGGGAATTTCCGAGCAGTACTTC.

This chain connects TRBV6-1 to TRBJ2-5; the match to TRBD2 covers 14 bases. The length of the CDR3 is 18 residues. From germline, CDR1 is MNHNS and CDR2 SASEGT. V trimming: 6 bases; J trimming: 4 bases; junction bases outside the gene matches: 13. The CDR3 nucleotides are TGTGCCAGCAGCCCAGACGGGACTAGCGGGAGTATAGGAGAGACCCAGTACTTC. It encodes CASSPDGTSGSIGETQYF.

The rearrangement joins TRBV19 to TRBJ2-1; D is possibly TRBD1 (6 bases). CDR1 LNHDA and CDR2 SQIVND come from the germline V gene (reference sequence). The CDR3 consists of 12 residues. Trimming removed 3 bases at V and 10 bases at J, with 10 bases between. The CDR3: CASSIRTAEQFF. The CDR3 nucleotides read TGTGCCAGTAGTATTCGGACAGCCGAGCAGTTCTTC.

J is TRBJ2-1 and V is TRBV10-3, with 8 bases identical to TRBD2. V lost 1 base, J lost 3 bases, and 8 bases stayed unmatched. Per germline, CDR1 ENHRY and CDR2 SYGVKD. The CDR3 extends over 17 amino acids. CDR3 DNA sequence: TGTGCCATCAGTGAGTACCAGAAAGCGGGAGTCTACAATGAGCAGTTCTTC. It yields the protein CAISEYQKAGVYNEQFF.

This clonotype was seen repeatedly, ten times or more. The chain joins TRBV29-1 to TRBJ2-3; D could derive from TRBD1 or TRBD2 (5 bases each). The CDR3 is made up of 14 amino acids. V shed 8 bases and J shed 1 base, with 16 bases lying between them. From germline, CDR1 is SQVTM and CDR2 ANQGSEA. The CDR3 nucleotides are TGCAGCCTATCCCGGGACGGAGGCACAGATACGCAGTATTTT. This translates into CSLSRDGGTDTQYF.

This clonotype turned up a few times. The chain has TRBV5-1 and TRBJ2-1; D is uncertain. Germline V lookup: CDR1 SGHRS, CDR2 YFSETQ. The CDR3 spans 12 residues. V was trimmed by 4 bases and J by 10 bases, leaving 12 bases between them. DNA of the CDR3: TGCGCCAGCAGCCTCACACTCGGGGAGCAGTTCTTC. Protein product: CASSLTLGEQFF.

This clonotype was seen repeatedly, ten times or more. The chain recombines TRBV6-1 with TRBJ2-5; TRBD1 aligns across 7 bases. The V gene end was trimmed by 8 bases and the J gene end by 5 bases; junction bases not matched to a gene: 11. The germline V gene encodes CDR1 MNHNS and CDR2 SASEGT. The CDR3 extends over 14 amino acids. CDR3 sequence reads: CASRGEGAEETQYF. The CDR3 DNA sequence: TGTGCCAGCCGCGGCGAGGGGGCCGAGGAGACCCAGTACTTC.

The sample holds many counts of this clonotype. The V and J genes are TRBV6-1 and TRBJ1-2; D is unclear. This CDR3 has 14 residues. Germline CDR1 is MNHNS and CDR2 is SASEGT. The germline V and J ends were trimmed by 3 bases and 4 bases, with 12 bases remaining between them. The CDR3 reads CASSDAGSLYGYTF. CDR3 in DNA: TGTGCCAGCAGTGATGCTGGATCTCTCTATGGCTACACCTTC.

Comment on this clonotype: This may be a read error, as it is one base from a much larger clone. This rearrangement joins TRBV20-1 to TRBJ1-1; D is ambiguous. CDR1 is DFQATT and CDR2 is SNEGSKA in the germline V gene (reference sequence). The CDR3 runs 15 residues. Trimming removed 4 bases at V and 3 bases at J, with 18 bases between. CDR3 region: CSAKPFSGWDTEAFF. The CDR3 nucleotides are TGCAGTGCTAAACCCTTTTCGGGATGGGACACTGAAGCTTTCTTT.

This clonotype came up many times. The CDR3 loop reads CASSFAETQYF. DNA of the CDR3: TGCGCCAGCAGCTTCGCAGAGACCCAGTACTTC. The chain couples TRBV5-1 to TRBJ2-5; no firm D call. Germline V lookup: CDR1 SGHRS, CDR2 YFSETQ. CDR3 length: 11 amino acids. V was clipped by 2 bases and J by 4 bases, with 3 bases between them.

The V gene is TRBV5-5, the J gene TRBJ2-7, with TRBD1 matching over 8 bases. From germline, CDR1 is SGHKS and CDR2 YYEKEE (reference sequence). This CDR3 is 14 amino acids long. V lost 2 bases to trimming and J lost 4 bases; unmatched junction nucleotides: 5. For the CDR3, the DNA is TGTGCCAGCAGCTTCGGACAGGGTTGGTACGAGCAGTACTTC. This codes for CASSFGQGWYEQYF.

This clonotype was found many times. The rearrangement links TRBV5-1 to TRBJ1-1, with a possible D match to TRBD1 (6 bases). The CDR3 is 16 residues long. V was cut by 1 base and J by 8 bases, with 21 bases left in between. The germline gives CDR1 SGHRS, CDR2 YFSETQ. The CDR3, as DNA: TGCGCCAGCAGCTTGACGGTTGATTGGACAGTTCCAGAAGCTTTCTTT. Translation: CASSLTVDWTVPEAFF. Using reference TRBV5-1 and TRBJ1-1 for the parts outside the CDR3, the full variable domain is KAGVTQTPRYLIKTRGQQVTLSCSPISGHRSVSWYQQTPGQGLQFLFEYFSETQRNKGNFPGRFSGRQFSNSRSEMNVSTLELGDSALYLCASSLTVDWTVPEAFFGQGTRLTVV.

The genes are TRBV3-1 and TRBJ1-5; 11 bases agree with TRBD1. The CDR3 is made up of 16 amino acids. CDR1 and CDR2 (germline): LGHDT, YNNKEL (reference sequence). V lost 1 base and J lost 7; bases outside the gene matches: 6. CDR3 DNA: TGTGCCAGCAGCCAAGGTCGTGGACAGGGGGCACAGCCCCAGCATTTT. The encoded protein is CASSQGRGQGAQPQHF.

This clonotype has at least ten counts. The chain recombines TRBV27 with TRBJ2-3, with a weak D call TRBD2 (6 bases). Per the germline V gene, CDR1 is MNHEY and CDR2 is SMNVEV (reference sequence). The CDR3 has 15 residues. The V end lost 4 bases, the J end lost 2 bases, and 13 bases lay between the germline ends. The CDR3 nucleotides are TGTGCCAGCAGTTCTAGCGACCTAACCACAGATACGCAGTATTTT. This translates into CASSSSDLTTDTQYF.

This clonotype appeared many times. CDR3 residues: CASSLAPFSGNLNEQFF. The DNA for the CDR3 is TGTGCCAGCAGTTTAGCCCCATTTAGCGGGAACCTCAATGAGCAGTTCTTC. The genes are TRBV27 and TRBJ2-1; TRBD2 aligns across 8 bases. This CDR3 spans 17 amino acids. CDR1 and CDR2 (germline): MNHEY, SMNVEV (reference sequence). Trimming took 2 bases from V and 6 from J; bases not matched to a gene: 12.

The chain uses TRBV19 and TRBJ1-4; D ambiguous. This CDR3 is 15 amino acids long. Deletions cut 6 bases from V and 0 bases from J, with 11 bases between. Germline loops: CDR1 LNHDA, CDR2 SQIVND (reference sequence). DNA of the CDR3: TGTGCCAGTAGCAGTGGGAGAGCAACTAATGAAAAACTGTTTTTT. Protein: CASSSGRATNEKLFF.

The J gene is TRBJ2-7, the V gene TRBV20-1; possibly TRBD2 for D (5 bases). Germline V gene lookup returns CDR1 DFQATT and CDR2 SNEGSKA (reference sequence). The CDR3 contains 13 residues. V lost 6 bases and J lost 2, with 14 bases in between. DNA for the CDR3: TGCAGTGCCTTGCGGGCACTTCCCTACGAGCAGTACGTC. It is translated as CSALRALPYEQYV.

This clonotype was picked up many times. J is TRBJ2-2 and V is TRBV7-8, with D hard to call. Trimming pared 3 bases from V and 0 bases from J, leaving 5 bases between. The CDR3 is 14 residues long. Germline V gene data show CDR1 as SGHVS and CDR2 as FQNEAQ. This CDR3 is CASSFGPNTGELFF. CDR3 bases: TGTGCCAGCAGCTTTGGGCCGAACACCGGGGAGCTGTTTTTT.